Listed here are 26 T cell receptor beta chains from one sample, sequenced in a study of CD8+ T cells in alopecia areata. cDNA prepared by RNA extraction and subsequent reverse transcription served as the template for sequencing. Clones were sequenced by immunoSEQ multiplex PCR, and TCRdb holds only the in-frame ones, with some missing. The sample lists roughly 59,000 clones, 45% to 50% occurring once. The input for sequencing was CD8+ T cells sorted from blood, taken at week 0. These receptors originate from a human donor with alopecia areata.

V is TRBV4-1 and J is TRBJ1-2, with 10 nucleotides matching TRBD1. After removal of 3 bases from V and 3 bases from J, the junction contained 4 bases not matched to a gene. The CDR3 loop spans 15 amino acids. The germline V gene encodes CDR1 MGHRA and CDR2 YSYEKL. This chain's CDR3 is CASSHRQGADYGYTF. In DNA form, the CDR3 reads TGCGCCAGCAGCCACCGACAGGGGGCCGACTATGGCTACACCTTC.

Relative to its sample, this clone is medium-sized. The rearrangement uses TRBV18 and TRBJ2-7; D remains ambiguous. The germline V and J ends were trimmed by 2 bases and 4 bases, with 15 bases remaining between them. There are 15 residues in the CDR3. Germline CDR1 is KGHSH and CDR2 is LQKENI. CDR3 DNA: TGTGCCAGCTCACCAACGGCCACAGAGATGTACGAGCAGTACTTC. Its translation: CASSPTATEMYEQYF.

The genes are TRBV6-6 and TRBJ1-5; 11 bases agree with TRBD1. The V gene's germline CDR1 is MNHNY and CDR2 SVGAGI (reference sequence). V dropped 5 bases and J dropped 6; count of bases not matched to a gene: 6. The length of the CDR3 is 15 residues. The CDR3 protein is CASSQQGTGGQPQHF. In nucleotides, the CDR3 is TGTGCCAGCAGTCAACAGGGGACAGGGGGTCAGCCCCAGCATTTT.

The genes are TRBV30 and TRBJ1-1, with no clear D. Germline CDR1 reads GTSNPN; CDR2 reads SVGIG (reference sequence). The CDR3 runs 12 residues. Trimming shortened V by 2 bases and J by 5 bases, and 9 bases separated the two germline ends. The chain's CDR3 is CAWSWGNTEAFF. CDR3 sequence (DNA): TGTGCCTGGAGTTGGGGTAATACTGAAGCTTTCTTT.

This clone occurred a few times. The rearrangement uses TRBV5-1 and TRBJ2-2; 8 positions match TRBD1. The V segment lost 4 bases and the J segment 6 bases; nucleotides outside the gene matches: 8. Looked up from germline, CDR1 is SGHRS and CDR2 is YFSETQ. This CDR3 has 15 residues. The DNA for the CDR3 is TGCGCCAGCAGCCCACGGACAGGGTTGGCCGGGGAGCTGTTTTTT. Amino acid sequence: CASSPRTGLAGELFF. The full variable domain, its missing parts supplied by reference TRBV5-1 and TRBJ2-2, is KAGVTQTPRYLIKTRGQQVTLSCSPISGHRSVSWYQQTPGQGLQFLFEYFSETQRNKGNFPGRFSGRQFSNSRSEMNVSTLELGDSALYLCASSPRTGLAGELFFGEGSRLTVL.

V and J are TRBV29-1 and TRBJ2-1, with D unclear. Trimming pared 2 bases from V and 8 bases from J, leaving 4 bases between. Germline V CDR1 and CDR2: SQVTM, ANQGSEA. CDR3 length: 10 amino acids. CDR3 coding DNA: TGCAGCGTTGAATACTATGAGCAGTTCTTC. Protein sequence: CSVEYYEQFF.

The sample holds a few counts of this clone. The genes are TRBV11-2 and TRBJ2-3; 12 bases line up with TRBD2. Looked up from germline, CDR1 is SGHAT and CDR2 is FQNNGV. V was pared by 5 bases and J by 1 base, with 4 bases of the junction left unmatched. This CDR3 comprises 16 residues. The CDR3 spells CASSPGLAGRTDTQYF. The CDR3 nucleotides read TGTGCCAGCAGCCCCGGACTAGCGGGACGCACAGATACGCAGTATTTT.

The DNA for the CDR3 is TGTGCCAGCAGCCCCGGGACGACGGACTATGGCTACACCTTC. Protein sequence: CASSPGTTDYGYTF. V usage is TRBV5-6 and J usage is TRBJ1-2, with D possibly TRBD1 on 5 matching bases. The CDR3 length is 14 residues. CDR1 SGHDT and CDR2 YYEEEE come from the germline V gene. Between the trimmed V and J ends, which lost 4 bases and 3 bases, there was a span of 13 bases.

V gene TRBV27 combines with J gene TRBJ1-1, with 11 positions matching TRBD1. CDR1 and CDR2 from the germline V gene are MNHEY and SMNVEV (reference sequence). The CDR3 runs 16 residues. V was pared by 5 bases and J by 5 bases, with 10 bases of the junction left unmatched. The CDR3 reads CASSDRDRGFETEAFF. The CDR3 DNA reads TGTGCCAGCAGTGACCGGGACAGGGGGTTTGAGACTGAAGCTTTCTTT.

This clone was observed a few times. The gene calls are TRBV2 and TRBJ2-7, with 7 positions matching TRBD2. Germline CDR1 is SNHLY and CDR2 is FYNNEI. The CDR3 extends over 15 amino acids. V trimming: 6 bases; J trimming: 1 base; junction bases outside the gene matches: 9. The CDR3 region is CASRFLAVRSYEQYF. The CDR3 DNA is TGTGCCAGCAGATTTCTAGCGGTAAGATCCTACGAGCAGTACTTC.

The chain uses TRBV30 and TRBJ2-7; D gene ambiguous. Germline values: CDR1 GTSNPN, CDR2 SVGIG (reference sequence). Trimming took 4 bases from V and 3 from J, leaving 7 bases between them. The CDR3 has 11 amino acids. The CDR3 DNA sequence: TGTGCCTGGAAGGAGATCTACGAGCAGTACTTC. This sequence encodes CAWKEIYEQYF.

The chain joins TRBV25-1 to TRBJ2-7, with a tentative D call TRBD2 (6 bases). V lost 2 bases and J lost 4, with 6 bases in between. This CDR3 has 12 residues. CDR1 and CDR2 (germline): MGHDK, SYGVNS. This CDR3 reads CASSEAGYEQYF. DNA for the CDR3: TGTGCCAGCAGTGAAGCGGGATACGAGCAGTACTTC.

The chain combines TRBV15 with TRBJ2-7; no clear D gene. CDR1 LNHNV and CDR2 YYDKDF come from the germline V gene (reference sequence). V was shortened by 4 bases and J by 3 bases, with 4 bases between the two germline ends. This CDR3 comprises 11 residues. The CDR3 bases are TGTGCCACCAGCAAGGGCTACGAGCAGTACTTC. Translated: CATSKGYEQYF.

This clone showed up just a few times. The V call is TRBV2, the J call TRBJ2-2, with no clear D. This CDR3 has 13 residues. The ends were cut back, 8 bases at V and 1 base at J, with 8 bases in the middle. Germline V CDR1 and CDR2: SNHLY, FYNNEI. The CDR3 sequence: CASLSQNTGELFF. The CDR3 bases are TGTGCCAGCCTCAGTCAGAACACCGGGGAGCTGTTTTTT.

In this sample, this clone turned up once. V gene TRBV28 combines with J gene TRBJ2-5, with D perhaps TRBD2 (5 bases). The CDR3 runs to 14 residues. Trimming cost V 4 bases and J 5 bases, with 14 bases left between them. Germline V gene sequence: CDR1 MDHEN, CDR2 SYDVKM. CDR3 protein: CASSSPEERETQYF. The CDR3 bases are TGTGCCAGCAGTTCACCAGAGGAGCGGGAGACCCAGTACTTC.

J is TRBJ2-1 and V is TRBV29-1; TRBD2 matches at 13 bases. Per the germline V gene, CDR1 is SQVTM and CDR2 is ANQGSEA. V shed 5 bases, J shed 8 bases, and the junction held 6 bases outside the gene matches. This CDR3 has 14 residues. In DNA form, the CDR3 reads TGCAGCGTTTTGGGACTAGCGGGAAGGGATGAGCAGTTCTTC. It is translated as CSVLGLAGRDEQFF.

The CDR3 coding sequence is TGCGCCAGCAGCCCGGGGGCGCGGGAGCAGTACTTC. Its protein product is CASSPGAREQYF. This sequence joins TRBV5-1 and TRBJ2-7; D possibly matches TRBD1 or TRBD2 (6 bases each). V was trimmed by 4 bases and J by 7 bases, leaving 12 bases between them. The CDR3 runs 12 residues. CDR1 and CDR2 from the germline V gene are SGHRS and YFSETQ. The full variable domain, completed using reference TRBV5-1 and TRBJ2-7, is KAGVTQTPRYLIKTRGQQVTLSCSPISGHRSVSWYQQTPGQGLQFLFEYFSETQRNKGNFPGRFSGRQFSNSRSEMNVSTLELGDSALYLCASSPGAREQYFGPGTRLTVT.

J is TRBJ2-5 and V is TRBV27; 9 nucleotides align to TRBD2. Germline-derived CDR1 and CDR2 are MNHEY and SMNVEV (reference sequence). V dropped 5 bases and J dropped 7; count of bases not matched to a gene: 5. This CDR3 region has 13 residues. The CDR3 coding sequence is TGTGCCAGCAGTCCGGGACTAGCCGGGACCCAGTACTTC. Protein sequence: CASSPGLAGTQYF.

Relative to its sample, this clone is large. The same CDR3 arises from other DNA sequences in this sample as well. The rearrangement joins TRBV11-2 to TRBJ1-1; no clear D gene. The V gene lost 3 bases and the J gene lost 4 bases, with 6 bases spanning the gap. This CDR3 region has 12 residues. Looked up from germline, CDR1 is SGHAT and CDR2 is FQNNGV. The CDR3 DNA sequence: TGTGCCAGCAGCTTCGGAACCACTGAAGCTTTCTTT. Protein sequence: CASSFGTTEAFF. The full variable domain, completed using reference TRBV11-2 and TRBJ1-1, is EAGVAQSPRYKIIEKRQSVAFWCNPISGHATLYWYQQILGQGPKLLIQFQNNGVVDDSQLPKDRFSAERLKGVDSTLKIQPAKLEDSAVYLCASSFGTTEAFFGQGTRLTVV.

V gene TRBV20-1 combines with J gene TRBJ2-7; D uncertain. This CDR3 has 10 residues. V lost 5 bases to trimming and J lost 6 bases, with 8 bases between them. Germline loops: CDR1 DFQATT, CDR2 SNEGSKA (reference sequence). The CDR3 region is CSALTSEQYF. The CDR3 DNA is TGCAGTGCTCTTACTTCCGAGCAGTACTTC.

This rearrangement joins TRBV9 to TRBJ1-2; 7 nucleotides agree with TRBD1. From germline, CDR1 is SGDLS and CDR2 YYNGEE. The junction had 6 bases not matched to a gene; V was cut back by 4 bases and J by 0 bases. The CDR3 loop spans 15 amino acids. The CDR3 coding sequence is TGTGCCAGCAGCCCCTGGGACAGATCTAACTATGGCTACACCTTC. Translating it yields CASSPWDRSNYGYTF.

The rearrangement joins TRBV5-6 to TRBJ1-2; 7 nucleotides match TRBD1. J was trimmed by 6 bases and V by 4 bases; bases with no gene match: 12. CDR1 and CDR2 from the germline V gene are SGHDT and YYEEEE. The CDR3 extends over 15 amino acids. Here the CDR3 reads CASSVGTAIGDGYTF. The CDR3 nucleotides read TGTGCCAGCAGCGTAGGGACAGCCATAGGGGATGGCTACACCTTC.

V usage is TRBV7-9 and J usage is TRBJ2-7; 11 bases are a match to TRBD2. Per germline, CDR1 SEHNR and CDR2 FQNEAQ (reference sequence). The CDR3 extends over 13 amino acids. The J segment lost 6 bases and the V segment lost 4 bases, leaving 2 bases of the junction unmatched. The chain's CDR3 is CASSSGLAAEQYF. The CDR3, as DNA: TGTGCCAGCAGCTCGGGACTAGCGGCCGAGCAGTACTTC. The full variable domain, with the rest looked up from reference TRBV7-9 and TRBJ2-7, is DTGVSQNPRHKITKRGQNVTFRCDPISEHNRLYWYRQTLGQGPEFLTYFQNEAQLEKSRLLSDRFSAERPKGSFSTLEIQRTEQGDSAMYLCASSSGLAAEQYFGPGTRLTVT.

The chain joins TRBV25-1 to TRBJ2-1, with unresolved D. Germline CDR1 and CDR2: MGHDK and SYGVNS. V was clipped by 3 bases and J by 5 bases, with 2 bases between them. The CDR3 consists of 11 residues. For the CDR3, the DNA is TGTGCCAGCAGTGACAACAATGAGCAGTTCTTC. Translating it yields CASSDNNEQFF.

The chain employs TRBV13 and TRBJ2-1, with 7 bases lining up with TRBD2. Unmatched junction bases numbered 9, after V lost 5 bases and J lost 5 bases. Germline assignment: CDR1 PRHDT and CDR2 FYEKMQ (reference sequence). This CDR3 has 15 residues. This CDR3 reads CASSIGLGPNNEQFF. In DNA, the CDR3 is TGTGCCAGCAGCATTGGACTAGGGCCCAACAATGAGCAGTTCTTC.

Worth noting for this clone: The sample contains more than one DNA sequence encoding this CDR3. The rearrangement links TRBV27 to TRBJ1-5; 7 positions agree with TRBD1. The length of the CDR3 is 14 residues. Germline V CDR1 and CDR2: MNHEY, SMNVEV (reference sequence). With V trimmed by 3 bases and J by 4 bases, 3 bases remained unmatched. The DNA for the CDR3 is TGTGCCAGCAGTTTCGGCAGGGGGAATCAGCCCCAGCATTTT. It encodes CASSFGRGNQPQHF.